The 26 T cell receptor beta chains in this list originate from one sample, sequenced in a study of beta chain features in type 1 diabetes (dated by TCRdb to the late 2010s). These receptors' antigens are unknown. The investigation overall reported the following: Type 1 diabetes patients showed a moderate but significant shortening of TCRB CDR3 length in all four CD4+ subsets.

Receptor libraries were prepared by the immunoSEQ multiplex PCR assay. All of the isolated RNA was reverse transcribed with the High Capacity cDNA Reverse Transcription Kit, so expressed TCRB transcripts were sequenced. Sourced from immuneACCESS, this table was stored by TCRdb with only in-frame sequences that have V and J called. A share of the clones is absent; for the studies checked, an unresolved V gene accounts for under half, and the remainder has no known explanation. A total of under 400,000 clones appear in this sample, 10% to 15% of them only once. Jointly, the top ten make up over 0.008% of the sample. The sequenced sample consisted of naive CD4+ T cells from blood. The cell subset or site label here, explained by the study, means: true naive CD4+ T cells. Receptor source: a woman younger than 35 with type 1 diabetes.

The J gene is TRBJ2-7, the V gene TRBV6-6, with a weak D call TRBD2 (7 bases). The ends were cut back, 8 bases at V and 6 bases at J, with 20 bases in the middle. The CDR3 covers 14 residues. Germline-derived CDR1 and CDR2 are MNHNY and SVGAGI (reference sequence). CDR3 DNA sequence: TGTGCCAGCCTAAGGGGGGGCCTTTATCTCGAGCAGTACTTC. Translation gives CASLRGGLYLEQYF.

This clone was counted between two and nine times. The genes are TRBV7-9 and TRBJ1-2; TRBD1 matches 7 bases. The V segment lost 5 bases and the J segment 3 bases; nucleotides outside the gene matches: 3. CDR3 length equals 13 residues. The V gene's germline CDR1 is SEHNR and CDR2 FQNEAQ (reference sequence). This chain's CDR3 is CASSIGTDYGYTF. The DNA for the CDR3 is TGTGCCAGCAGCATCGGGACAGACTATGGCTACACCTTC. Using reference TRBV7-9 and TRBJ1-2 for the parts outside the CDR3, the full variable domain is DTGVSQNPRHKITKRGQNVTFRCDPISEHNRLYWYRQTLGQGPEFLTYFQNEAQLEKSRLLSDRFSAERPKGSFSTLEIQRTEQGDSAMYLCASSIGTDYGYTFGSGTRLTVV.

The sample holds a few counts of this clone. This chain joins TRBV19 and TRBJ1-1; no reliable D call. The V gene lost 7 bases and the J gene lost 2 bases, with 17 bases spanning the gap. The CDR3 extends over 15 amino acids. CDR1 LNHDA and CDR2 SQIVND come from the germline V gene (reference sequence). CDR3 amino acids: CASIMTGNGNTEAFF. CDR3 bases: TGTGCCAGTATCATGACCGGGAATGGAAACACTGAAGCTTTCTTT.

In its sample, this clone was seen a few times. At the DNA level, this CDR3 is encoded by other sequences in the same sample as well. V gene TRBV4-2 combines with J gene TRBJ2-1, with 7 bases identical to TRBD2. There are 14 residues in the CDR3. In germline, CDR1 is LGHNA, CDR2 YNFKEQ. The V segment lost 3 bases and the J segment 7 bases; nucleotides outside the gene matches: 6. CDR3: CASSQPGLHNEQFF. DNA of the CDR3: TGTGCCAGCAGCCAGCCGGGACTACATAATGAGCAGTTCTTC.

V gene TRBV6-6 combines with J gene TRBJ1-5; 8 bases fit TRBD1. The V and J ends lost 6 bases and 8 bases, in that order; junction bases with no gene match: 9. The CDR3 is 14 amino acids. Germline V lookup: CDR1 MNHNY, CDR2 SVGAGI (reference sequence). The CDR3 region is CASRNVRGREPQHF. For the CDR3, the DNA is TGTGCCAGCAGGAACGTCAGGGGGCGAGAGCCCCAGCATTTT.

The table lists this clone with a few counts. V and J are TRBV15 and TRBJ2-3; TRBD1 matches at 7 bases. Germline V gives CDR1 LNHNV, CDR2 YYDKDF (reference sequence). There are 14 residues in the CDR3. J lost 3 bases, V lost 9 bases, and 9 bases had no gene match. CDR3 loop: CATDTGVKTDTQYF. CDR3 sequence (DNA): TGTGCCACTGACACAGGGGTGAAGACAGATACGCAGTATTTT.

The rearrangement links TRBV12-2 to TRBJ2-3; the table names TRBD1, a call not compared with the DNA. TRBV12-2 is shown as a pseudogene. The CDR3 totals 18 residues. The DNA for the CDR3 is TGTGCAAGTCGCCGAAGACAGGGATGGGGGATGATGGCAGATACGCAGTATTTT. Its translation: CASRRRQGWGMMADTQYF.

The V call is TRBV7-2, the J call TRBJ2-1; the match to TRBD2 covers 12 bases. V lost 5 bases to trimming and J lost 9 bases; unmatched junction nucleotides: 5. The CDR3 extends over 14 amino acids. Germline V CDR1 and CDR2: SGHTA, FQGNSA. CDR3 residues: CASSDRTSGIEQFF. The CDR3 DNA reads as TGTGCCAGCAGCGACCGGACTAGCGGGATTGAGCAGTTCTTC.

The chain couples TRBV6-1 to TRBJ2-7, with 11 bases aligning to TRBD1. In germline, CDR1 is MNHNS, CDR2 SASEGT. The CDR3 loop spans 15 amino acids. Trimming took 2 bases from V and 3 from J; bases not matched to a gene: 3. Here the CDR3 reads CASSEPGTGGYEQYF. DNA of the CDR3: TGTGCCAGCAGTGAACCGGGGACAGGGGGCTACGAGCAGTACTTC.

This clone was seen more than once but under ten times. The V and J genes are TRBV2 and TRBJ1-2; D may be TRBD1 (6 bases). Germline V CDR1 and CDR2: SNHLY, FYNNEI. The CDR3 is 14 amino acids. V gave up 7 bases and J gave up 5 bases, with 17 bases separating them. CDR3 region: CASTRTESRYGYTF. CDR3 sequence (DNA): TGTGCCAGCACCCGGACAGAGAGCAGATATGGCTACACCTTC.

This clone was seen more than once but under ten times. The chain uses TRBV9 and TRBJ2-2; D perhaps matches TRBD1 (6 bases). The germline V and J ends were trimmed by 0 bases and 5 bases, with 17 bases remaining between them. Per the germline V gene, CDR1 is SGDLS and CDR2 is YYNGEE. This CDR3 contains 17 residues. The CDR3 loop reads CASSVGGPGATTGELFF. For the CDR3, the DNA is TGTGCCAGCAGCGTAGGCGGACCAGGGGCTACTACCGGGGAGCTGTTTTTT.

The CDR3 protein is CSVKWGPSGDTEQFF. In DNA, the CDR3 is TGCAGCGTCAAATGGGGCCCCTCGGGAGATACTGAGCAGTTCTTC. The chain employs TRBV29-1 and TRBJ2-1, with D maybe TRBD2 (6 bases). The V gene's germline CDR1 is SQVTM and CDR2 ANQGSEA. The CDR3 spans 15 residues. V was clipped by 6 bases and J by 9 bases, with 24 bases between them.

V is TRBV28 and J is TRBJ2-6; 8 bases fit TRBD1. The CDR3 consists of 15 residues. The V gene end was trimmed by 5 bases and the J gene end by 2 bases; junction bases not matched to a gene: 2. Germline CDR1 and CDR2: MDHEN and SYDVKM. This chain's CDR3 is CASSTTGAGANVLTF. The CDR3 region has the DNA TGTGCCAGCAGTACGACAGGGGCTGGGGCCAACGTCCTGACTTTC.

The chain carries TRBV6-5 and TRBJ2-2, with 7 positions matching TRBD1. The CDR3 totals 14 residues. Germline lookup yields CDR1 MNHEY and CDR2 SVGAGI. V was clipped by 7 bases and J by 8 bases; unmatched bases: 10. As DNA, the CDR3 is TGTGCCAGCAAGAAGGGACAGACTACGGGGGAGCTGTTTTTT. Amino acids: CASKKGQTTGELFF.

This clone has more than one count but fewer than ten. The chain uses TRBV29-1 and TRBJ1-2; D unresolved. The V and J ends lost 1 base and 7 bases respectively, with 16 bases between them. Germline V CDR1 and CDR2: SQVTM, ANQGSEA. This CDR3 is 14 amino acids long. CDR3 DNA sequence: TGCAGCGTTGAAGTCTTTGCAGGCGCGACTGGCTACACCTTC. It yields the protein CSVEVFAGATGYTF.

The table lists this clone with a few counts. The chain joins TRBV14 to TRBJ1-2; TRBD1 is a possible D gene (5 bases). Germline V gene data show CDR1 as SGHDN and CDR2 as FVKESK. V lost 0 bases and J lost 9, with 11 bases in between. CDR3 length equals 13 residues. The CDR3 DNA follows: TGTGCCAGCAGCCAAGAGTCAGGGTATAGCTACACCTTC. It specifies CASSQESGYSYTF.

The rearrangement links TRBV7-2 to TRBJ1-2; weak D call: TRBD1 (6 bases). V lost 5 bases and J 2 bases, leaving 12 bases between the germline ends. Germline CDR1 reads SGHTA; CDR2 reads FQGNSA. This CDR3 contains 14 residues. CDR3 residues: CASSTYRVNYGYTF. DNA for the CDR3: TGTGCCAGCAGCACCTACAGGGTCAACTATGGCTACACCTTC.

The V gene is TRBV30, the J gene TRBJ2-3; tentative D call: TRBD1 (6 bases). Looked up from germline, CDR1 is GTSNPN and CDR2 is SVGIG (reference sequence). This CDR3 spans 12 amino acids. Trimming stripped 2 bases from V and 12 bases from J, with 15 bases between. CDR3 sequence reads: CAWSHNRDKQYF. CDR3 DNA sequence: TGTGCCTGGAGTCATAACAGGGACAAACAGTATTTT.

The chain joins TRBV4-2 to TRBJ2-3; maybe TRBD1 (5 bases). Germline CDR1 reads LGHNA; CDR2 reads YNFKEQ. The CDR3 is 19 amino acids. Trimming stripped 0 bases from V and 4 bases from J, with 23 bases between. The CDR3 protein is CASSQEGLGGASRADTQYF. In DNA form, the CDR3 reads TGTGCCAGCAGCCAAGAAGGGCTCGGCGGCGCGAGCAGGGCAGATACGCAGTATTTT.

The chain uses TRBV5-1 and TRBJ2-2; maybe TRBD1 (8 bases). Trimming removed 0 bases at V and 6 bases at J, with 12 bases between. The CDR3 has 15 amino acids. Germline V gene data show CDR1 as SGHRS and CDR2 as YFSETQ. The CDR3 coding sequence is TGCGCCAGCAGCTTGGGGACAGGGAGGGCCGGGGAGCTGTTTTTT. Residues: CASSLGTGRAGELFF.

This chain joins TRBV5-1 and TRBJ2-1; D perhaps matches TRBD2 (5 bases). Between the trimmed V and J ends, which lost 1 base and 4 bases, there was a span of 15 bases. The CDR3 consists of 16 residues. From germline, CDR1 is SGHRS and CDR2 YFSETQ. CDR3 in amino acids: CASSLLAQARYNEQFF. The CDR3 region has the DNA TGCGCCAGCAGCTTGCTAGCTCAAGCACGATACAATGAGCAGTTCTTC.

V gene TRBV4-1 combines with J gene TRBJ2-3; no definite D call. This CDR3 is built from 12 residues. The V gene's germline CDR1 is MGHRA and CDR2 YSYEKL. V lost 3 bases and J lost 3, with 4 bases in between. The CDR3 here is CASSQETDTQYF. The CDR3, as DNA: TGCGCCAGCAGCCAGGAGACAGATACGCAGTATTTT.

The CDR3 region is CASRTSGGNEQFF. The CDR3 region has the DNA TGTGCCAGCAGGACTAGCGGGGGCAATGAGCAGTTCTTC. The J gene is TRBJ2-1, the V gene TRBV11-3; 12 bases match TRBD2. The V segment lost 6 bases and the J segment 6 bases; nucleotides outside the gene matches: 0. This CDR3 is built from 13 residues. Germline V gene sequence: CDR1 SGHNT, CDR2 YENEEA.

A few counts support this clone. The genes are TRBV7-2 and TRBJ2-3, with D perhaps TRBD2 (5 bases). The CDR3 consists of 14 residues. The germline V gene has CDR1 SGHTA and CDR2 FQGNSA. The ends were cut back, 3 bases at V and 3 bases at J, with 10 bases in the middle. The chain's CDR3 is CASSFFSGTDTQYF. In DNA form, the CDR3 reads TGTGCCAGCAGCTTCTTCAGCGGAACAGATACGCAGTATTTT.

The chain links TRBV25-1 to TRBJ1-1; 7 positions agree with TRBD1. J gave up 4 bases and V 3 bases, and 5 bases lay outside the gene matches. The CDR3 spans 14 residues. Per the germline V gene, CDR1 is MGHDK and CDR2 is SYGVNS. CDR3: CASSDPAGGTEAFF. CDR3 coding DNA: TGTGCCAGCAGTGACCCGGCAGGGGGCACTGAAGCTTTCTTT.

This chain links TRBV29-1 with TRBJ2-3; possibly TRBD2 for D (6 bases). This CDR3 spans 14 amino acids. Deletions cut 2 bases from V and 3 bases from J, with 12 bases between. Germline loops: CDR1 SQVTM, CDR2 ANQGSEA. CDR3 sequence (DNA): TGCAGCGTTGAATCCGGGACTCTAACAGATACGCAGTATTTT. It translates to CSVESGTLTDTQYF.